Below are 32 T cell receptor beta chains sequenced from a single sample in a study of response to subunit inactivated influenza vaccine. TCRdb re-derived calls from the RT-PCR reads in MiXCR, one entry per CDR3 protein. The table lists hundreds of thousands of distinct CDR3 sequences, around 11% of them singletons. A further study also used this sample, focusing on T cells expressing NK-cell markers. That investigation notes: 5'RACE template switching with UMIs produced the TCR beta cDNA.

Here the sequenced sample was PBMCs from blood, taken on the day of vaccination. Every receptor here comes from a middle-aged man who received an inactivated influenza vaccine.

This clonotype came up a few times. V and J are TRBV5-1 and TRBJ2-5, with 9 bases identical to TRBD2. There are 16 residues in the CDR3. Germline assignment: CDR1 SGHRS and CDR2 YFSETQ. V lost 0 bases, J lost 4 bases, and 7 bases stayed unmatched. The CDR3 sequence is CASSLAGGGAGETQYF. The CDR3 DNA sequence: TGCGCCAGCAGCTTGGCCGGCGGGGGGGCTGGAGAGACCCAGTACTTC.

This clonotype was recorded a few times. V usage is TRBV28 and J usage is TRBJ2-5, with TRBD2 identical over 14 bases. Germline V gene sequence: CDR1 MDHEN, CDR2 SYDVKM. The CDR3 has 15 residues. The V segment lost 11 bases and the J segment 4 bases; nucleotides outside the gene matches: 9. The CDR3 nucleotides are TGTGCCTCTCGGACTAGCGGGGGGCCCACAGAGACCCAGTACTTC. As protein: CASRTSGGPTETQYF.

As DNA, the CDR3 is TGTGCCAGCAGATACAGGGAGACCTCTGGGGCCAACGTCCTGACTTTC. Protein sequence: CASRYRETSGANVLTF. This chain connects TRBV12-3 or TRBV12-4 to TRBJ2-6, with TRBD1 as a possible D gene (6 bases). This CDR3 is built from 16 residues. V lost 6 bases and J 0 bases, leaving 12 bases between the germline ends.

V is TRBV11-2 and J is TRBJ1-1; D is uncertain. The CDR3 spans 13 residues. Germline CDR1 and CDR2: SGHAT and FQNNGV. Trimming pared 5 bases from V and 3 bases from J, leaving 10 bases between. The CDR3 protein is CASSRTQYTEAFF. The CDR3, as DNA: TGTGCCAGCAGCCGGACTCAGTACACTGAAGCTTTCTTT.

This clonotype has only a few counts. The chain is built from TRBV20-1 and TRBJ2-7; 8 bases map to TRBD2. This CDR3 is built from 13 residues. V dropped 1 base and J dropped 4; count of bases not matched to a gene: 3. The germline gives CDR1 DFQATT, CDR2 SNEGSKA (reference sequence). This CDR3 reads CSARGGGGYEQYF. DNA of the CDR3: TGCAGTGCTAGAGGAGGCGGGGGGTACGAGCAGTACTTC.

CDR3 in amino acids: CSVMAGPSGNTIYF. Here the CDR3 DNA reads TGCAGCGTGATGGCCGGGCCATCTGGAAACACCATATATTTT. The chain employs TRBV29-1 and TRBJ1-3; no reliable D call. This CDR3 comprises 14 residues. V was clipped by 6 bases and J by 1 base, with 13 bases between them. Per the germline V gene, CDR1 is SQVTM and CDR2 is ANQGSEA.

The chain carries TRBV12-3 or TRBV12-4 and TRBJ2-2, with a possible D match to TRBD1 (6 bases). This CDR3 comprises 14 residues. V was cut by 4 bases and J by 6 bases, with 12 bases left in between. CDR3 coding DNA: TGTGCCAGCAGTTACACAGGGTTCCCCGGGGAGCTGTTTTTT. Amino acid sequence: CASSYTGFPGELFF.

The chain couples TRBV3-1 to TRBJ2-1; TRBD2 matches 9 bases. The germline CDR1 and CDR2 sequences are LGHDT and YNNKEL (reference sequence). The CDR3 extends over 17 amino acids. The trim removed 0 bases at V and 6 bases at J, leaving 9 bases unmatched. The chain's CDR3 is CASSQEPGLAPRNEQFF. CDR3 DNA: TGTGCCAGCAGCCAAGAACCAGGACTAGCGCCTCGCAATGAGCAGTTCTTC.

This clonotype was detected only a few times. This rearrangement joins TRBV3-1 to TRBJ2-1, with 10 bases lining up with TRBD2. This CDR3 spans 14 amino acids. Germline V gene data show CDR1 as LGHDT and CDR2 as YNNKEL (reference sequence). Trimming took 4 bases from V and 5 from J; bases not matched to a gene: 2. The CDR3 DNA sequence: TGTGCCAGCAGCCGGACTAGCGGCGACAATGAGCAGTTCTTC. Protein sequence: CASSRTSGDNEQFF.

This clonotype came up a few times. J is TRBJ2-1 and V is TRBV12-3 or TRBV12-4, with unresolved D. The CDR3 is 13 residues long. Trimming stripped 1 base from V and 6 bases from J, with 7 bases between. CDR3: CASSLVWVNEQFF. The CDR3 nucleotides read TGTGCCAGCAGTTTAGTGTGGGTCAATGAGCAGTTCTTC.

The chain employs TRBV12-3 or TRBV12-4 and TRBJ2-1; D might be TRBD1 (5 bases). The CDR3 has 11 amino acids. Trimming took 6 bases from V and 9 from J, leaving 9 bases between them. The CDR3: CASSSGFEQFF. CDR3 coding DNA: TGTGCCAGCAGCTCAGGGTTTGAGCAGTTCTTC.

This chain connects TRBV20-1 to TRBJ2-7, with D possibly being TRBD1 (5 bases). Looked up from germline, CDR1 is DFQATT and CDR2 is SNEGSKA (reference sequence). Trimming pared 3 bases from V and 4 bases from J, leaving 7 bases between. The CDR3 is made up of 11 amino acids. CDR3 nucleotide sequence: TGCAGTGCTAGGTACAGGTACGAGCAGTACTTC. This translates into CSARYRYEQYF.

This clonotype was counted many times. CDR3 region: CSARTGGGTGELFF. DNA of the CDR3: TGCAGTGCTAGAACCGGAGGGGGCACCGGGGAGCTGTTTTTT. This sequence joins TRBV20-1 and TRBJ2-2; tentatively, D is TRBD1 or TRBD2 (6 bases each). The ends were cut back, 2 bases at V and 4 bases at J, with 11 bases in the middle. Germline loops: CDR1 DFQATT, CDR2 SNEGSKA (reference sequence). The CDR3 has 14 amino acids.

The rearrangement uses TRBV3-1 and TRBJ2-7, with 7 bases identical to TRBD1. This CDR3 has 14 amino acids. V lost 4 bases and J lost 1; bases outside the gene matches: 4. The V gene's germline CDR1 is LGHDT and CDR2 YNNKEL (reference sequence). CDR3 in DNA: TGTGCCAGCAGCCTGGGACAGTGGTCCTACGAGCAGTACTTC. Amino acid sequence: CASSLGQWSYEQYF.

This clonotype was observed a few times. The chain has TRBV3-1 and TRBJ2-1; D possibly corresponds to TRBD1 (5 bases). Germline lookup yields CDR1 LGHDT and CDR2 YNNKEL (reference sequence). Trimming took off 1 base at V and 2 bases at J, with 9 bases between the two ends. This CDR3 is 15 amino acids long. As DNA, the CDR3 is TGTGCCAGCAGCCAAGCCCCGACAGCCTACAATGAGCAGTTCTTC. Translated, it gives CASSQAPTAYNEQFF.

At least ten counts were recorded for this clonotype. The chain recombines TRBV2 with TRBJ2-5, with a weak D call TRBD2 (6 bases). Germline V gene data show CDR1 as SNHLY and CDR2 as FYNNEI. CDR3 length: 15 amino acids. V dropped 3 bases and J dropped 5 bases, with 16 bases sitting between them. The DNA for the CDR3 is TGTGCCAGCAGTGATAGACTGGGAGGCGGGGAGACCCAGTACTTC. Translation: CASSDRLGGGETQYF. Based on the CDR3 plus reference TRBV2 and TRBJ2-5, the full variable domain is EPEVTQTPSHQVTQMGQEVILRCVPISNHLYFYWYRQILGQKVEFLVSFYNNEISEKSEIFDDQFSVERPDGSNFTLKIRSTKLEDSAMYFCASSDRLGGGETQYFGPGTRLLVL.

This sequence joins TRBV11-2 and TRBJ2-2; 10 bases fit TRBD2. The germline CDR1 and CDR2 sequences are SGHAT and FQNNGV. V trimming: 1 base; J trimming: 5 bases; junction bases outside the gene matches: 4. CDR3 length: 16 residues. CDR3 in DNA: TGTGCCAGCAGCTTAGTAGCACTAGCGGGGACCGGGGAGCTGTTTTTT. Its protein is CASSLVALAGTGELFF.

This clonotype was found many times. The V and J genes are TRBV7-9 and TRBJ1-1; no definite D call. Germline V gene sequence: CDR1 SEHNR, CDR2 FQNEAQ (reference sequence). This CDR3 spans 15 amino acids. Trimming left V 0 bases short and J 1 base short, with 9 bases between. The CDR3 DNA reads TGTGCCAGCAGCTTAGCGCGGATGGGGAACACTGAAGCTTTCTTT. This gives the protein CASSLARMGNTEAFF. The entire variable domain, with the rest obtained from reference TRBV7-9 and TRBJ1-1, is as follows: DTGVSQNPRHKITKRGQNVTFRCDPISEHNRLYWYRQTLGQGPEFLTYFQNEAQLEKSRLLSDRFSAERPKGSFSTLEIQRTEQGDSAMYLCASSLARMGNTEAFFGQGTRLTVV.

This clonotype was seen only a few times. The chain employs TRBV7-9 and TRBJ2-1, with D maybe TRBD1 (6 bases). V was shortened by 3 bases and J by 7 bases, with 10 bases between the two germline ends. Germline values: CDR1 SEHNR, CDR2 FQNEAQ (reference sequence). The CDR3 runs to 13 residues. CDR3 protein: CASSFQGWNEQFF. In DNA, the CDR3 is TGTGCCAGCAGCTTTCAGGGGTGGAATGAGCAGTTCTTC.

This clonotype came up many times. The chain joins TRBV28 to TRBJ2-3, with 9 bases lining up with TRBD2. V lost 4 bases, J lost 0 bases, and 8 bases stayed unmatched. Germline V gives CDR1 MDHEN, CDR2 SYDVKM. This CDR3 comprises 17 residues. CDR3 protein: CASSWDPTSGSTDTQYF. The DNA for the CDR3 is TGTGCCAGCAGTTGGGATCCGACTAGCGGTAGCACAGATACGCAGTATTTT.

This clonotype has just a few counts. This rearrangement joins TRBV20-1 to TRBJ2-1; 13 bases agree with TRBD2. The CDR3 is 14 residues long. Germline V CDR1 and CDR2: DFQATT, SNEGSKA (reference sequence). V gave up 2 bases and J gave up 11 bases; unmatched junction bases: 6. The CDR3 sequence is CSARPPGLAGKQFF. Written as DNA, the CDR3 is TGCAGTGCTAGACCCCCGGGACTAGCGGGGAAGCAGTTCTTC.

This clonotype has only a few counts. In nucleotides, the CDR3 is TGCGCCAGCAGCTTGGAGATAGGGAGCTCCTACGAGCAGTACTTC. It yields the protein CASSLEIGSSYEQYF. This rearrangement joins TRBV5-1 to TRBJ2-7, with D perhaps TRBD2 (5 bases). The CDR3 loop spans 15 amino acids. The V and J ends lost 0 bases and 0 bases respectively, with 10 bases between them. Looked up from germline, CDR1 is SGHRS and CDR2 is YFSETQ.

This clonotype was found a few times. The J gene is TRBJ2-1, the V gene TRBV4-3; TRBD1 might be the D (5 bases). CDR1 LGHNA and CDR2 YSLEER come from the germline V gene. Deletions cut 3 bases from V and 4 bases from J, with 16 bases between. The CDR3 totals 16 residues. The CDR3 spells CASSQGILRGYNEQFF. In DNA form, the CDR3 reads TGCGCCAGCAGCCAGGGGATACTTAGGGGTTACAATGAGCAGTTCTTC.

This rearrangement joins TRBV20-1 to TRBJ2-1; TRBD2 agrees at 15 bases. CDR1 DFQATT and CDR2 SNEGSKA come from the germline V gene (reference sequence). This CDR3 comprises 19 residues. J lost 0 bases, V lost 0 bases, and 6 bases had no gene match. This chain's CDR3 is CSARDTGLAGGISYNEQFF. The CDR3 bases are TGCAGTGCTAGAGATACAGGACTAGCGGGAGGGATCTCCTACAATGAGCAGTTCTTC.

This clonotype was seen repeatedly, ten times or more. In DNA form, the CDR3 reads TGTGCCAGCAGCTCTCGGACTAGCGGGGGGGCACTTGAGCAGTTCTTC. It specifies CASSSRTSGGALEQFF. V and J are TRBV7-2 and TRBJ2-1, with 15 positions matching TRBD2. Germline V gene sequence: CDR1 SGHTA, CDR2 FQGNSA. The CDR3 covers 16 residues. The V gene end was trimmed by 4 bases and the J gene end by 9 bases; junction bases not matched to a gene: 7.

CDR3 bases: TGTGCCAGCAGCCCCGCCCTGGTTGTGGAGACCCAGTACTTC. It encodes CASSPALVVETQYF. The chain combines TRBV4-2 with TRBJ2-5; no firm D call. The CDR3 has 14 amino acids. Germline values: CDR1 LGHNA, CDR2 YNFKEQ. V was pared by 4 bases and J by 5 bases, with 14 bases between.

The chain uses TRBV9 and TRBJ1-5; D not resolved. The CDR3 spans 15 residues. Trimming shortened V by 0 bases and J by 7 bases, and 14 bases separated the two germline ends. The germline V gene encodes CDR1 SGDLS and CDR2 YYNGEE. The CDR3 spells CASSVGLGGEQPQHF. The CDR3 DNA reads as TGTGCCAGCAGCGTAGGGCTGGGAGGTGAGCAGCCCCAGCATTTT. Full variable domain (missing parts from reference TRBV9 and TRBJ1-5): DSGVTQTPKHLITATGQRVTLRCSPRSGDLSVYWYQQSLDQGLQFLIQYYNGEERAKGNILERFSAQQFPDLHSELNLSSLELGDSALYFCASSVGLGGEQPQHFGDGTRLSIL.

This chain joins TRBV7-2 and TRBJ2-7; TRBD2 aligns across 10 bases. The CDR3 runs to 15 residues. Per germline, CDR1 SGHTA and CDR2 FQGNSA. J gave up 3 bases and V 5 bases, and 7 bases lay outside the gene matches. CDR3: CASSEWLAGVYEQYF. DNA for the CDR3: TGTGCCAGCAGCGAGTGGCTAGCGGGAGTCTACGAGCAGTACTTC.

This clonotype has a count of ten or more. DNA of the CDR3: TGTGCCACCAAAGGGACAGGGGGTGTAGTGTCCTACAATGAGCAGTTCTTC. Its translation is CATKGTGGVVSYNEQFF. The rearrangement joins TRBV15 to TRBJ2-1; TRBD1 agrees at 11 bases. V trimming: 7 bases; J trimming: 1 base; junction bases outside the gene matches: 9. Germline CDR1 reads LNHNV; CDR2 reads YYDKDF (reference sequence). The CDR3 has 17 residues. Looking up the rest from reference TRBV15 and TRBJ2-1 gives the full variable domain: DAMVIQNPRYQVTQFGKPVTLSCSQTLNHNVMYWYQQKSSQAPKLLFHYYDKDFNNEADTPDNFQSRRPNTSFCFLDIRSPGLGDTAMYLCATKGTGGVVSYNEQFFGPGTRLTVL.

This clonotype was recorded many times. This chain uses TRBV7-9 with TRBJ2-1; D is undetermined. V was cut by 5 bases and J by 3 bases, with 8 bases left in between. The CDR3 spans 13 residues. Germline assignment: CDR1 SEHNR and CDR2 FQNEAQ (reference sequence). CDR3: CASSPLYYNEQFF. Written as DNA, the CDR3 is TGTGCCAGCAGCCCGTTATACTACAATGAGCAGTTCTTC.

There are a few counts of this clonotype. The CDR3 DNA follows: TGTGCCAGCAGTTCAGGACAGTACGAGCAGTACTTC. Amino acids: CASSSGQYEQYF. The chain employs TRBV28 and TRBJ2-7, with D perhaps matching TRBD1 (6 bases). Germline CDR1 reads MDHEN; CDR2 reads SYDVKM. Trimming cost V 4 bases and J 4 bases, with 8 bases left between them. The CDR3 is 12 residues long.

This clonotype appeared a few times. Here the CDR3 reads CSALPGGKGKLFF. The CDR3 nucleotides read TGCAGTGCTCTCCCCGGGGGAAAGGGGAAGCTGTTTTTT. The chain combines TRBV20-1 with TRBJ2-2, with D perhaps matching TRBD2 (6 bases). V was cut by 5 bases and J by 12 bases, with 19 bases left in between. CDR3 length: 13 amino acids. Germline-derived CDR1 and CDR2 are DFQATT and SNEGSKA (reference sequence).